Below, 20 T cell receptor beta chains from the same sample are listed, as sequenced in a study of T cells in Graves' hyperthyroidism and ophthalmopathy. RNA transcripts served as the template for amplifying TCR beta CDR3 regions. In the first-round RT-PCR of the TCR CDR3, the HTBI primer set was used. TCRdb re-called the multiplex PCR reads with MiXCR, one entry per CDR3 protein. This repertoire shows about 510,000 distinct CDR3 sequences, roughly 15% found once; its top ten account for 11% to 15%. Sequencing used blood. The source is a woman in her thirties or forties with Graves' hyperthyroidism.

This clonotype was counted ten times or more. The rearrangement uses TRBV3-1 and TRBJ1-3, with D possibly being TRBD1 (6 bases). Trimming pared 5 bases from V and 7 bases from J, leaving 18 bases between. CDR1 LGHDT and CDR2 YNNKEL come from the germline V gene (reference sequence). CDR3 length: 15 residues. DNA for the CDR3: TGTGCCAGCAGCTTCGGGCGGGGGCGCGGGAACACCATATATTTT. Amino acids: CASSFGRGRGNTIYF.

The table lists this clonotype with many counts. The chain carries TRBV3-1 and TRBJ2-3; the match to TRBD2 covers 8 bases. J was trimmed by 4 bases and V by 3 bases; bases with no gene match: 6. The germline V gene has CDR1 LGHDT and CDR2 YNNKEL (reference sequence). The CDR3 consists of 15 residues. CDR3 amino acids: CASSHKAGVADTQYF. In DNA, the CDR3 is TGTGCCAGCAGCCACAAAGCGGGAGTGGCAGATACGCAGTATTTT.

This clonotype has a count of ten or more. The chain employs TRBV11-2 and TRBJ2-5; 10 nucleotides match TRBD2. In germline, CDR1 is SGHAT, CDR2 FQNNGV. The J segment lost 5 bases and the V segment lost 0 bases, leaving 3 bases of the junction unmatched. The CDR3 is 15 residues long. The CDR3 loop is CASSLDATSGETQYF. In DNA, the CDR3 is TGTGCCAGCAGCTTAGACGCGACTAGCGGGGAGACCCAGTACTTC.

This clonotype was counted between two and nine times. The DNA of the CDR3 is TGTGCCAGCAGCCCTCCCGGGGACGAACAGGGGGACGAAGGGAGGTCACCCCTCCACTTT. It specifies CASSPPGDEQGDEGRSPLHF. The rearrangement links TRBV7-9 to TRBJ1-6, with 8 bases lining up with TRBD1. From germline, CDR1 is SEHNR and CDR2 FQNEAQ (reference sequence). CDR3 length equals 20 residues. V shed 5 bases and J 10 bases; nucleotides not matched to a gene: 25.

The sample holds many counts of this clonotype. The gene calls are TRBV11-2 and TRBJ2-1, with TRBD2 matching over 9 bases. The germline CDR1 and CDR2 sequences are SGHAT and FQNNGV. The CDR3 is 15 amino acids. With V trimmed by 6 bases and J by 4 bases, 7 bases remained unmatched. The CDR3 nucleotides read TGTGCCAGCAGTCTAGGGCGGGAGGGGTACAATGAGCAGTTCTTC. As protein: CASSLGREGYNEQFF.

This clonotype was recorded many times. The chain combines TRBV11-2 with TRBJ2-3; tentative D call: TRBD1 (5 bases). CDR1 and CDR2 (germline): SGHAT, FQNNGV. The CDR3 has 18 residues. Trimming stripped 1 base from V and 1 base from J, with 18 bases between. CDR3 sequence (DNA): TGTGCCAGCAGCTTAGCTTCGACAGTACTCTCTCGCACAGATACGCAGTATTTT. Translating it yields CASSLASTVLSRTDTQYF. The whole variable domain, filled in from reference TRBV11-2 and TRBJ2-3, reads EAGVAQSPRYKIIEKRQSVAFWCNPISGHATLYWYQQILGQGPKLLIQFQNNGVVDDSQLPKDRFSAERLKGVDSTLKIQPAKLEDSAVYLCASSLASTVLSRTDTQYFGPGTRLTVL.

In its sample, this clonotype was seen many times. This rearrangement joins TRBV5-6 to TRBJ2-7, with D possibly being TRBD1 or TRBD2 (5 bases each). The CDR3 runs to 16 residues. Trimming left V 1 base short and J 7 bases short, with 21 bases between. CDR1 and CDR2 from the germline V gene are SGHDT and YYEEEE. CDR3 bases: TGTGCCAGCAGCTTGTTCCTAGGGACCACCCCGCCTGAGCAGTACTTC. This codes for CASSLFLGTTPPEQYF.

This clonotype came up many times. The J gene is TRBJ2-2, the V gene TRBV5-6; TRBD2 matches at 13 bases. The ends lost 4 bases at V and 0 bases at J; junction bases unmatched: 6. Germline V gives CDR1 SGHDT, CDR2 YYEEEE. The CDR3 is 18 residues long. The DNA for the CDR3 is TGTGCCAGCAGCGGCGTACTAGCGGGAGGGGCGAACACCGGGGAGCTGTTTTTT. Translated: CASSGVLAGGANTGELFF.

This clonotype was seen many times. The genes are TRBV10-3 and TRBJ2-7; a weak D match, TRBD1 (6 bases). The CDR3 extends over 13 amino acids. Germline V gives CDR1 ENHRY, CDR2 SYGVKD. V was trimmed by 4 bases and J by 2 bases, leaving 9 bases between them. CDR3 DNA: TGTGCCATCAGTGCAGGACAGCCCTACGAGCAGTACTTC. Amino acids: CAISAGQPYEQYF.

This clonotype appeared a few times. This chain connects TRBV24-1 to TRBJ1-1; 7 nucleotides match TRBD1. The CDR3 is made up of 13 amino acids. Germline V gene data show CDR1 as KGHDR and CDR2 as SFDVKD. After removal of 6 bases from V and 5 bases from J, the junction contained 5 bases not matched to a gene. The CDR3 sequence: CATSTGAWTEAFF. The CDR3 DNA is TGTGCCACCAGTACAGGGGCATGGACTGAAGCTTTCTTT.

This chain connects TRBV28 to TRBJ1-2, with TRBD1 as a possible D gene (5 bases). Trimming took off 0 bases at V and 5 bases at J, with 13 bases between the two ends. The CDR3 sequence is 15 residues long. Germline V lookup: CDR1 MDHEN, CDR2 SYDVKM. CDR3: CASSLWDTTRYGYTF. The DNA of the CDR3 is TGTGCCAGCAGTTTATGGGACACTACTAGATATGGCTACACCTTC.

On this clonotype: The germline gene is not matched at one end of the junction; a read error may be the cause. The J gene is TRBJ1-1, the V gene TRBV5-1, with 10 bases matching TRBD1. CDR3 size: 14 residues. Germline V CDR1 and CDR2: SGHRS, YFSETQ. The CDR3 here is CASSSPDRGPEAFF. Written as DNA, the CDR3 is TGTGCCAGCAGCTCACCAGACAGGGGGCCTGAAGCTTTCTTT.

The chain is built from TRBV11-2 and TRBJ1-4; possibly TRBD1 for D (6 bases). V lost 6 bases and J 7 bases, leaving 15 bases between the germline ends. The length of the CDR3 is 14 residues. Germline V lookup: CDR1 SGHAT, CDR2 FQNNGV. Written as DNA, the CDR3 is TGTGCCAGCAGACCAGGGGCCGGGACTGAAAAACTGTTTTTT. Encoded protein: CASRPGAGTEKLFF.

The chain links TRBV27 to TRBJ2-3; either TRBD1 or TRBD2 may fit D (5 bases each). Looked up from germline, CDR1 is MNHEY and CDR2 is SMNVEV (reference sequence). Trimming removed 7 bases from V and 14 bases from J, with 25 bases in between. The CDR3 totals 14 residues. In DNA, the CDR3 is TGTGCCAGCACACAAAACCCGCCGGGATACAGGTTGTATTTT. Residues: CASTQNPPGYRLYF.

For the CDR3, the DNA is TGTGCCAGCAGCTTAGGAGGCGGGACGAGCAAGACCTACAATGAGCAGTTCTTC. The encoded protein is CASSLGGGTSKTYNEQFF. The chain carries TRBV7-6 and TRBJ2-1; D is possibly TRBD2 (6 bases). Germline loops: CDR1 SGHVS, CDR2 FNYEAQ. The CDR3 covers 18 residues. Trimming removed 1 base at V and 2 bases at J, with 18 bases between.

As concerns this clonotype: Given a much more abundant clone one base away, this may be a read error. Written as DNA, the CDR3 is TGTGCCAGCAGCCAGGCAGGACTAGCGGGAGAGAAGAATGAGCAGTACTTC. Its translation: CASSQAGLAGEKNEQYF. J is TRBJ2-1 and V is TRBV3-1, with 13 bases aligning to TRBD2. The assigned J gene may be wrong: the sequence end matches TRBJ2-7 better. Germline V gives CDR1 LGHDT, CDR2 YNNKEL (reference sequence). This CDR3 contains 17 residues.

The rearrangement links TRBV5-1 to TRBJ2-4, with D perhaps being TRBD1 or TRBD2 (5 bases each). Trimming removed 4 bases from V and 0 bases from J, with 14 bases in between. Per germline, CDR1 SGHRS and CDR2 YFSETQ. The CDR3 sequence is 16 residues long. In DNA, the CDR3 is TGCGCCAGCAGCCAAGGAACCGGGACAGCCAAAAACATTCAGTACTTC. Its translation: CASSQGTGTAKNIQYF.

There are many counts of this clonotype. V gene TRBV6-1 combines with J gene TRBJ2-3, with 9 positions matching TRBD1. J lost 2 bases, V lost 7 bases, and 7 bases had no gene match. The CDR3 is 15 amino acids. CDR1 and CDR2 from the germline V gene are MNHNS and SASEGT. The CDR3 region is CASKRGQGDTDTQYF. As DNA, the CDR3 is TGTGCCAGCAAACGGGGACAGGGAGACACAGATACGCAGTATTTT.

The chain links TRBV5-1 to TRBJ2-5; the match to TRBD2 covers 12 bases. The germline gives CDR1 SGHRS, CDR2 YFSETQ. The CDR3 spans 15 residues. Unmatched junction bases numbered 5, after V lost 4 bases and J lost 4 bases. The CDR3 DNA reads TGCGCCAGCAGCAACCTAGCGGGAGGGATAGAGACCCAGTACTTC. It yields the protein CASSNLAGGIETQYF.

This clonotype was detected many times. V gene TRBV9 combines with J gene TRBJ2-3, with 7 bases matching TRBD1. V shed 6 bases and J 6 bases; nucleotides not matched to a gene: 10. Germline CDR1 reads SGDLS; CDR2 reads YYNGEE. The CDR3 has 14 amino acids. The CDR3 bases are TGTGCCAGCACCACAGGGGTCCAGGTGGATACGCAGTATTTT. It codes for CASTTGVQVDTQYF.